This TCR beta chain was found in a study of T cells after posttransplantation cyclophosphamide. The study, taken as a whole, reports: Later blood repertoires were often dominated by clones from the donor CD8+ memory compartment.

The ends lost 7 bases at V and 6 bases at J; junction bases unmatched: 7. The germline V gene encodes CDR1 MDHEN and CDR2 SYDVKM. This CDR3 comprises 14 residues. TCRdb keeps only in-frame clones here, not all; method: immunoSEQ multiplex PCR. The sample holds about 40,000 clones, and no clone turns up only once. This clone was seen at least ten times. Its antigen is as yet unknown. The V and J genes are TRBV28 and TRBJ2-2, with TRBD2 matching 8 bases. This receptor was taken from a woman between 45 and 60 years old in good health and a related stem cell transplant donor. Sequencing was performed on PBMCs. The CDR3 loop is CASTPPGRAGELFF. CDR3 DNA: TGTGCCAGCACCCCCCCCGGGAGGGCCGGGGAGCTGTTTTTT. Drawing the rest from reference TRBV28 and TRBJ2-2, the complete variable domain is DVKVTQSSRYLVKRTGEKVFLECVQDMDHENMFWYRQDPGLGLRLIYFSYDVKMKEKGDIPEGYSVSREKKERFSLILESASTNQTSMYLCASTPPGRAGELFFGEGSRLTVL.